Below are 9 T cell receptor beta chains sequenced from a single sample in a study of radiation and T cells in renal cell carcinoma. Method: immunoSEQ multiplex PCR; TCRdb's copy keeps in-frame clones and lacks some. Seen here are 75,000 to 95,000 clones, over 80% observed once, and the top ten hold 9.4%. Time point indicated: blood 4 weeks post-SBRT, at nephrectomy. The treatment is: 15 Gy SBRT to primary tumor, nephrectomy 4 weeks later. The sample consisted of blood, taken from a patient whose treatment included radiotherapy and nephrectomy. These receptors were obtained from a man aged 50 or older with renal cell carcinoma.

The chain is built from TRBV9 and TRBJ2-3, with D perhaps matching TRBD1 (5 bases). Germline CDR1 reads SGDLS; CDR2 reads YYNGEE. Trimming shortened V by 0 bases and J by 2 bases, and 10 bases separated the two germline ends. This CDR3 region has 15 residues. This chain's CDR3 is CASSVAAGYTDTQYF. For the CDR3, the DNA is TGTGCCAGCAGCGTAGCGGCAGGGTACACAGATACGCAGTATTTT.

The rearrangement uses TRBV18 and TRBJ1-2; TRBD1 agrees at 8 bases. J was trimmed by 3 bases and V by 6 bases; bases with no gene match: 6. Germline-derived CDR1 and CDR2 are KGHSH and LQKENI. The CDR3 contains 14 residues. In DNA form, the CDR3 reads TGTGCCAGCTCGCCGACAGGGGAATACTATGGCTACACCTTC. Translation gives CASSPTGEYYGYTF. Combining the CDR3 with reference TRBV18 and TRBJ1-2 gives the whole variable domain NAGVMQNPRHLVRRRGQEARLRCSPMKGHSHVYWYRQLPEEGLKFMVYLQKENIIDESGMPKERFSAEFPKEGPSILRIQQVVRGDSAAYFCASSPTGEYYGYTFGSGTRLTVV.

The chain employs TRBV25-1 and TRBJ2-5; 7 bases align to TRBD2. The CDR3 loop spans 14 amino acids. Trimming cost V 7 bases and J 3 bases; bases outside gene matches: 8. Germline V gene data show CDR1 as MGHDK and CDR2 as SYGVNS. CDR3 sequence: CASTNRDYKETQYF. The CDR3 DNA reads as TGTGCCAGCACCAACCGGGACTACAAAGAGACCCAGTACTTC.

CDR3 DNA sequence: TGTGCCAGTACCTTAACCGGACAGGGGTTCCCTCAGCCCCAGCATTTT. Translating it yields CASTLTGQGFPQPQHF. V is TRBV19 and J is TRBJ1-5, with 9 bases aligning to TRBD1. The CDR3 is 16 residues long. V dropped 7 bases and J dropped 6; count of bases not matched to a gene: 13. Germline V gene sequence: CDR1 LNHDA, CDR2 SQIVND (reference sequence).

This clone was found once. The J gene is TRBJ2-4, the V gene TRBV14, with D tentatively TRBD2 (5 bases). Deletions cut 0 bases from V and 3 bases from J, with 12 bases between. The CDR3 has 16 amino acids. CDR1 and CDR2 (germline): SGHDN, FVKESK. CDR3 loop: CASSQDVGVGKNIQYF. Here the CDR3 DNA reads TGTGCCAGCAGCCAAGACGTCGGGGTGGGCAAAAACATTCAGTACTTC.

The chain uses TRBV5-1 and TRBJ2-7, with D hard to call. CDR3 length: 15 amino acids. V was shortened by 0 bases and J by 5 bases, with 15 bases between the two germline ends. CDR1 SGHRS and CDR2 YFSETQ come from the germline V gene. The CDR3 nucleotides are TGCGCCAGCAGCTTGGAGGCCAGGTCACGGGACGAGCAGTACTTC. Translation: CASSLEARSRDEQYF. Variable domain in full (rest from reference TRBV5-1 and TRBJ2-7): KAGVTQTPRYLIKTRGQQVTLSCSPISGHRSVSWYQQTPGQGLQFLFEYFSETQRNKGNFPGRFSGRQFSNSRSEMNVSTLELGDSALYLCASSLEARSRDEQYFGPGTRLTVT.

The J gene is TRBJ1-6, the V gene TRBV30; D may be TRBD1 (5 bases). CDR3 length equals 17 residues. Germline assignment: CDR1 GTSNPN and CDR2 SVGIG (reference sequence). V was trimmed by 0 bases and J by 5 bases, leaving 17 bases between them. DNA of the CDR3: TGTGCCTGGAGTGTACTGGCAGGGTGGAGGGATAATTCACCCCTCCACTTT. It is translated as CAWSVLAGWRDNSPLHF.

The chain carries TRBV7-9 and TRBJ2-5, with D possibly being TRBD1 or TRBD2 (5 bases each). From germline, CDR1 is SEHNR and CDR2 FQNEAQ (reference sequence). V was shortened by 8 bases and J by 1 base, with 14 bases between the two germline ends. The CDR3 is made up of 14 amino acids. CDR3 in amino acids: CASLVGTFQETQYF. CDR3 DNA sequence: TGTGCCAGCCTGGTCGGGACCTTCCAAGAGACCCAGTACTTC.

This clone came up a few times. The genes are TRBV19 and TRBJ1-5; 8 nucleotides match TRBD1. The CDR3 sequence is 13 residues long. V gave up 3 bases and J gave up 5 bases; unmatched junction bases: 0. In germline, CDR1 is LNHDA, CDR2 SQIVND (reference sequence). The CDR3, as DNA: TGTGCCAGTAGTATGGACAGGGATCAGCCCCAGCATTTT. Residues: CASSMDRDQPQHF.